A single sample is the source of the 10 T cell receptor beta chains below, sequenced in a study of blood T cell repertoires in COVID-19. Data came from immunoSEQ multiplex PCR; TCRdb stores just in-frame clones and leaves some out. The sample holds under 250,000 clones, roughly 80% seen once. Material for sequencing was peripheral blood. The receptors shown here come from a woman between 18 and 29 years old with acute or convalescent COVID-19.

The chain carries TRBV4-3 and TRBJ2-7, with TRBD1 identical over 10 bases. This CDR3 spans 14 amino acids. The V segment lost 0 bases and the J segment 7 bases; nucleotides outside the gene matches: 3. Germline CDR1 LGHNA, CDR2 YSLEER. Here the CDR3 reads CASSQDGDRGEQYF. CDR3 in DNA: TGCGCCAGCAGCCAAGATGGGGACAGGGGAGAGCAGTACTTC.

This clone was detected only once. The genes are TRBV10-3 and TRBJ2-7; TRBD1 matches at 11 bases. Trimming cost V 10 bases and J 4 bases; bases outside gene matches: 6. In germline, CDR1 is ENHRY, CDR2 SYGVKD. The CDR3 has 13 amino acids. CDR3 loop: CATWGQGDYEQYF. CDR3 DNA sequence: TGTGCCACTTGGGGACAGGGGGATTACGAGCAGTACTTC.

The chain has TRBV5-1 and TRBJ2-1, with 10 bases matching TRBD2. CDR1 SGHRS and CDR2 YFSETQ come from the germline V gene. J was trimmed by 5 bases and V by 4 bases; bases with no gene match: 9. The CDR3 consists of 16 residues. The CDR3 loop is CASSPLSGRVDNEQFF. CDR3 nucleotides: TGCGCCAGCAGCCCACTCAGCGGGAGGGTGGACAATGAGCAGTTCTTC.

V and J are TRBV19 and TRBJ2-6; D call uncertain. Germline values: CDR1 LNHDA, CDR2 SQIVND (reference sequence). V lost 1 base, J lost 0 bases, and 7 bases lay in between. There are 16 residues in the CDR3. The CDR3 sequence is CASSIGGTSGANVLTF. For the CDR3, the DNA is TGTGCCAGTAGTATAGGCGGTACCTCTGGGGCCAACGTCCTGACTTTC.

Note on this clone: Just one base apart from a much larger clone, this may be a read error. This chain connects TRBV28 to TRBJ2-7; TRBD1 aligns across 7 bases. This CDR3 region has 14 residues. The germline CDR1 and CDR2 sequences are MDHEN and SYDVKM. V was pared by 2 bases and J by 2 bases, with 3 bases of the junction left unmatched. The CDR3 here is CASSLTGTAYEQYF. CDR3 DNA: TGTGCCAGCAGTTTAACCGGGACAGCCTACGAGCAGTACTTC.

This clone was detected only a few times. The chain joins TRBV18 to TRBJ1-1, with D perhaps TRBD1 (6 bases). Germline V gene sequence: CDR1 KGHSH, CDR2 LQKENI. Trimming pared 6 bases from V and 3 bases from J, leaving 14 bases between. The CDR3 contains 14 residues. CDR3 amino acids: CASSHRDGDTEAFF. The CDR3 DNA is TGTGCCAGCTCGCACAGGGATGGGGACACTGAAGCTTTCTTT.

The gene calls are TRBV19 and TRBJ2-7, with D tentatively TRBD1 (6 bases). CDR1 LNHDA and CDR2 SQIVND come from the germline V gene (reference sequence). Trimming removed 2 bases from V and 7 bases from J, with 12 bases in between. This CDR3 comprises 13 residues. CDR3 sequence: CASSIRDNKEQYF. The CDR3 DNA reads TGTGCCAGTAGTATAAGGGACAACAAGGAGCAGTACTTC.

For the CDR3, the DNA is TGTGCCAGCAGCCTAGGGACAGGGGTCAATCAGCCCCAGCATTTT. This codes for CASSLGTGVNQPQHF. V is TRBV3-1 (or the pseudogene TRBV3-2) and J is TRBJ1-5, with 10 bases that match TRBD1. CDR3 length: 15 residues. Trimming at V came to 4 bases and at J to 3 bases, leaving 3 bases not matched to a gene. Germline values: CDR1 LGHDT, CDR2 YNNKEL (reference sequence).

The chain is built from TRBV18 and TRBJ2-1, with 9 bases matching TRBD2. Germline loops: CDR1 KGHSH, CDR2 LQKENI. V shed 6 bases and J 4 bases; nucleotides not matched to a gene: 10. This CDR3 comprises 16 residues. The CDR3 loop is CASSGRLADQYNEQFF. For the CDR3, the DNA is TGTGCCAGCTCGGGACGACTAGCGGACCAATACAATGAGCAGTTCTTC.

The CDR3 region has the DNA TGTGCCAGCAGCCAAGGACAGGGGCGGCACGAGCAGTACTTC. Its translation is CASSQGQGRHEQYF. The V call is TRBV3-1 (or the pseudogene TRBV3-2), the J call TRBJ2-7, with 8 nucleotides matching TRBD1. The CDR3 covers 14 residues. The germline V gene encodes CDR1 LGHDT and CDR2 YNNKEL (reference sequence). With V trimmed by 1 base and J by 5 bases, 4 bases remained unmatched.